This T cell receptor (beta chain) was retrieved from a study of T-cell memory formation after mild COVID-19. Germline CDR1 is MGHRA and CDR2 is YSYEKL. This CDR3 comprises 16 residues. V lost 4 bases to trimming and J lost 2 bases, with 15 bases between them. cDNA libraries for TCR alpha and TCR beta, carrying sample barcodes and UMIs, came from 5'RACE with constant-segment primers. TCRdb used MiXCR to reprocess the 5' RACE reads, holding one entry per CDR3 protein. The repertoire holds hundreds of thousands of distinct CDR3 sequences, with roughly 17% as singletons. This clonotype was seen more than once but under ten times.

The sequencing input was PBMCs or a T cell subset sorted from them (not recorded which). The chain employs TRBV4-1 and TRBJ1-5; tentative D call: TRBD1 (5 bases). This receptor was identified in an adult woman who had mild COVID-19 (a few samples of this study predate the infection). Cell type and time point are not known. CDR3 residues: CASSPNRGGGNQPQHF. In DNA form, the CDR3 reads TGCGCCAGCAGCCCCAATCGGGGGGGTGGCAATCAGCCCCAGCATTTT.